Listed here are 9 T cell receptor beta chains from one sample, sequenced in a study of OX40 agonist ivuxolimab in advanced cancers. TCRdb's copy holds only in-frame clones and misses some; the assay was immunoSEQ multiplex PCR. The sample holds about 95,000 clones; approximately 85% are singletons and the top ten take 3.5% to 4%. Sequencing used CD4+ or CD8+ T cells sorted from blood, obtained in a trial of the OX40 agonist ivuxolimab. The receptors shown here come from an adult with an advanced solid tumor such as melanoma, head and neck, liver or kidney cancer.

This rearrangement joins TRBV10-3 to TRBJ2-7, with D possibly matching TRBD2 (6 bases). The germline V gene has CDR1 ENHRY and CDR2 SYGVKD. V lost 0 bases to trimming and J lost 7 bases, with 13 bases between them. This CDR3 comprises 14 residues. CDR3 sequence: CAISESTGVGEQYF. CDR3 DNA: TGTGCCATCAGTGAGTCGACGGGAGTAGGAGAGCAGTACTTC.

This clone has a single count. This sequence joins TRBV7-6 and TRBJ2-5; D unresolved. CDR1 SGHVS and CDR2 FNYEAQ come from the germline V gene. This CDR3 contains 14 residues. V was shortened by 3 bases and J by 5 bases, with 13 bases between the two germline ends. The CDR3 here is CASSFSPAGETQYF. For the CDR3, the DNA is TGTGCCAGCAGCTTTTCCCCGGCTGGGGAGACCCAGTACTTC.

This clone appeared once. The chain carries TRBV11-2 and TRBJ2-5; D is ambiguous. The V gene lost 2 bases and the J gene lost 4 bases, with 11 bases spanning the gap. This CDR3 is built from 14 residues. Germline V gene data show CDR1 as SGHAT and CDR2 as FQNNGV. The CDR3 here is CASSLNARGETQYF. In nucleotides, the CDR3 is TGTGCCAGCAGCTTAAACGCCAGAGGAGAGACCCAGTACTTC.

The rearrangement links TRBV5-1 to TRBJ1-3, with TRBD1 as a possible D gene (5 bases). CDR3 length: 14 amino acids. Trimming left V 7 bases short and J 1 base short, with 12 bases between. CDR1 and CDR2 from the germline V gene are SGHRS and YFSETQ. The CDR3 region is CASHSGASGNTIYF. The CDR3, as DNA: TGCGCCAGCCACAGTGGGGCTTCTGGAAACACCATATATTTT.

J is TRBJ2-1 and V is TRBV10-3; D ambiguous. Trimming took 3 bases from V and 4 from J, leaving 16 bases between them. CDR1 and CDR2 (germline): ENHRY, SYGVKD. CDR3 length equals 16 residues. The CDR3 DNA is TGTGCCATCAGTGAAAGAGACTGGCCCCTATACAATGAGCAGTTCTTC. It is translated as CAISERDWPLYNEQFF.

The genes are TRBV5-6 and TRBJ2-7, with D uncertain. With 3 bases removed from V and 2 bases from J, the gap between germline ends came to 3 bases. The germline gives CDR1 SGHDT, CDR2 YYEEEE. This CDR3 has 11 amino acids. CDR3: CASSSTYEQYF. For the CDR3, the DNA is TGTGCCAGCAGCTCGACCTACGAGCAGTACTTC.

The rearrangement uses TRBV5-6 and TRBJ2-5; TRBD2 might be the D (6 bases). Germline V gene sequence: CDR1 SGHDT, CDR2 YYEEEE. This CDR3 is 17 amino acids long. Trimming pared 6 bases from V and 5 bases from J, leaving 26 bases between. The CDR3 region is CASNPPSGHFGGETQYF. As DNA, the CDR3 is TGTGCCAGCAACCCACCCTCGGGCCACTTTGGGGGGGAGACCCAGTACTTC.

The chain employs TRBV10-2 and TRBJ2-3; D perhaps matches TRBD2 (6 bases). The CDR3 loop spans 15 amino acids. Germline V gene lookup returns CDR1 WSHSY and CDR2 SAAADI. The V end lost 5 bases, the J end lost 0 bases, and 12 bases lay between the germline ends. CDR3 residues: CASSSRGQSTDTQYF. The DNA of the CDR3 is TGCGCCAGCAGTTCGCGGGGCCAAAGCACAGATACGCAGTATTTT.

This chain connects TRBV27 to TRBJ2-6; no reliable D call. V was shortened by 1 base and J by 0 bases, with 7 bases between the two germline ends. CDR1 and CDR2 (germline): MNHEY, SMNVEV (reference sequence). CDR3 size: 16 residues. CDR3 region: CASSLLPASGANVLTF. CDR3 DNA sequence: TGTGCCAGCAGTTTATTACCCGCCTCTGGGGCCAACGTCCTGACTTTC.